The present T cell receptor (beta chain) was sequenced within a study of T cells in Graves' hyperthyroidism and ophthalmopathy. CDR3 size: 16 residues. V shed 5 bases, J shed 5 bases, and the junction held 9 bases outside the gene matches. Looked up from germline, CDR1 is SGHRS and CDR2 is YFSETQ. This clonotype was counted at least ten times. The source material, RNA transcripts, was used to amplify TCR beta CDR3 regions. The study used the HTBI primer set for a first-round RT-PCR of the TCR CDR3. In TCRdb, the multiplex PCR reads were re-called with MiXCR into one record per CDR3 protein. The table has 360,000 or so distinct CDR3 sequences, approximately 20% seen once.

The genes are TRBV5-1 and TRBJ2-2; 10 bases line up with TRBD2. The source is a woman younger than 30 with Graves' hyperthyroidism. The source material was blood. The CDR3 protein is CASRTSGDPRTGELFF. In DNA, the CDR3 is TGCGCCAGCAGAACTAGCGGGGACCCGAGGACCGGGGAGCTGTTTTTT.